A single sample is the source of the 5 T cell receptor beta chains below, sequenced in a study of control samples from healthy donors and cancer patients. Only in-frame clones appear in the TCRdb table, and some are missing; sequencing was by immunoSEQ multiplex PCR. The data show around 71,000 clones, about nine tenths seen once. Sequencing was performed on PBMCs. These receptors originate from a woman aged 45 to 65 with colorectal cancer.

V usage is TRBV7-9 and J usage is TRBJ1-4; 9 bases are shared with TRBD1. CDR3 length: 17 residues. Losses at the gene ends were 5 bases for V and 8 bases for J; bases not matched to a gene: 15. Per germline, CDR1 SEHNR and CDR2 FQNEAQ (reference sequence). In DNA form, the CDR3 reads TGTGCCAGCAGCACCTACAGGGGGCGATCGGGAGGGGAAAAACTGTTTTTT. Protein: CASSTYRGRSGGEKLFF.

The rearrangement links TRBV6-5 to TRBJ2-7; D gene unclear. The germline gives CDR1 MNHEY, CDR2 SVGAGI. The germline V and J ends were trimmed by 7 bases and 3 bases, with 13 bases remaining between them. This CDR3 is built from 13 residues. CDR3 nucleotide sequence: TGTGCCAGCAATATACATACGGACTACGAGCAGTACTTC. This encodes CASNIHTDYEQYF.

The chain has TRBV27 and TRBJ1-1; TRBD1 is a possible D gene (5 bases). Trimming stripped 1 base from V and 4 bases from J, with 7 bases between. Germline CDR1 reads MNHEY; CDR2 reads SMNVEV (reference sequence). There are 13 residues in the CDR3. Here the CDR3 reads CASSLYGGTEAFF. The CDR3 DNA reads TGTGCCAGCAGTTTATACGGGGGCACTGAAGCTTTCTTT.

DNA for the CDR3: TGTGCCAGCAGTTACCGCGGGGGGCCCTACGAGCAGTACTTC. It translates to CASSYRGGPYEQYF. The chain links TRBV6-5 to TRBJ2-7; TRBD2 matches 8 bases. Per germline, CDR1 MNHEY and CDR2 SVGAGI. This CDR3 is 14 amino acids long. V lost 2 bases to trimming and J lost 2 bases; unmatched junction nucleotides: 2.

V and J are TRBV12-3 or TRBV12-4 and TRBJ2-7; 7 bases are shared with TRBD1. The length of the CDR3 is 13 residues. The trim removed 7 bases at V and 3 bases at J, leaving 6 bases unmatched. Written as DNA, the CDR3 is TGTGCCAGCAATTACCGGACAGGCTACGAGCAGTACTTC. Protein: CASNYRTGYEQYF.